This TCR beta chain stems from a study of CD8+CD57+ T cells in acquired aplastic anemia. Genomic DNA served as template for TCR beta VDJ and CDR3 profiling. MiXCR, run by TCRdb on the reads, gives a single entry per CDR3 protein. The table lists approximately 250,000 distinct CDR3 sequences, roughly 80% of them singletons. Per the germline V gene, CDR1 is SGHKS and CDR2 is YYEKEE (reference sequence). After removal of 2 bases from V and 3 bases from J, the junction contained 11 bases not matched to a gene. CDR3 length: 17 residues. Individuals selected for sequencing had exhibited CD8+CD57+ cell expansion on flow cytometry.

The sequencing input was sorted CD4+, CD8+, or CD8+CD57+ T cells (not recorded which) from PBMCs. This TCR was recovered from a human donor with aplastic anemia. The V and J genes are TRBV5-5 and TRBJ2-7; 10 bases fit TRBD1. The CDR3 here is CASSLDRGQTTRYEQYF. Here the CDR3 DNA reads TGTGCCAGCAGCTTAGACAGGGGGCAGACGACTCGCTACGAGCAGTACTTC.